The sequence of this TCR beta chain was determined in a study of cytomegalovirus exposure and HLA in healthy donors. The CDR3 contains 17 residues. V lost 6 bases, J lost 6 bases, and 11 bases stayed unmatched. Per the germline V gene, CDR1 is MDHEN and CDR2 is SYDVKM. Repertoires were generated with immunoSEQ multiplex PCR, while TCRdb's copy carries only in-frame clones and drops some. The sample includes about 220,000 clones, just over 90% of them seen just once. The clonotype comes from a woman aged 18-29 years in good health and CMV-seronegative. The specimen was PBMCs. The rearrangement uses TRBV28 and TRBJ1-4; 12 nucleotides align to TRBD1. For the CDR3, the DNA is TGTGCCAGCAGCTTCACGGGACAGGGGGCGCATGATGAAAAACTGTTTTTT. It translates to CASSFTGQGAHDEKLFF.